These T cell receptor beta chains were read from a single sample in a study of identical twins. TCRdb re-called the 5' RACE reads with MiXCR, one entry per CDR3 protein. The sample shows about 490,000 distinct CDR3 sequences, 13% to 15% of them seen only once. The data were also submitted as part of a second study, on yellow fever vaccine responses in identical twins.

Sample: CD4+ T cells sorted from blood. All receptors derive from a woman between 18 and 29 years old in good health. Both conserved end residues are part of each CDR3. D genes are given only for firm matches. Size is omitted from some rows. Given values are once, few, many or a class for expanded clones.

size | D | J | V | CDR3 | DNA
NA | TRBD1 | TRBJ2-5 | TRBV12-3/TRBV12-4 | CASSLTGTGGQTQYF | TGTGCCAGCAGTTTAACCGGGACAGGGGGACAGACCCAGTACTTC
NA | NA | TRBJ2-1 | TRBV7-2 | CASSPALANSYNEQFF | TGTGCCAGCAGCCCGGCTTTAGCTAACTCCTACAATGAGCAGTTCTTC
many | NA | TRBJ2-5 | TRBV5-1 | CASSVGGETQYF | TGCGCCAGCAGTGTGGGTGGAGAGACCCAGTACTTC
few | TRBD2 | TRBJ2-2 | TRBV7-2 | CASGWTSGSTGELFF | TGTGCCAGCGGCTGGACTAGCGGTAGCACCGGGGAGCTGTTTTTT
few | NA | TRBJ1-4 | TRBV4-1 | CASSQDWTGNEKLFF | TGCGCCAGCAGCCAAGATTGGACGGGAAATGAAAAACTGTTTTTT
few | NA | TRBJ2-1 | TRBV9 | CASSVAHGSYNEQFF | TGTGCCAGCAGCGTAGCTCATGGGTCCTACAATGAGCAGTTCTTC
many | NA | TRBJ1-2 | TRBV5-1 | CASTQSPGTSYGYTF | TGCGCCAGCACCCAGTCCCCAGGTACTTCCTACGGCTACACCTTC
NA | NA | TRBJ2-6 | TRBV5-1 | CASSWGAVNSGANVLTF | TGCGCCAGCAGCTGGGGAGCGGTGAACTCTGGGGCCAACGTCCTGACTTTC
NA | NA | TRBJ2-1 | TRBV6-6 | CASSYSRDLYNEQFF | TGTGCCAGCAGTTACTCCCGGGACCTTTACAATGAGCAGTTCTTC
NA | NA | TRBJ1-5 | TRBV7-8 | CASSLAPGVTSDQPQHF | TGTGCCAGCAGCTTAGCCCCCGGGGTCACCTCTGATCAGCCCCAGCATTTT
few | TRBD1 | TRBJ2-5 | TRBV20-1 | CRGTGGQETQYF | TGCAGGGGGACAGGGGGCCAAGAGACCCAGTACTTC
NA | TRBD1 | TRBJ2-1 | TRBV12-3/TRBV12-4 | CASTNDRVAWDEQFF | TGTGCCAGCACCAATGACAGGGTCGCGTGGGATGAGCAGTTCTTC
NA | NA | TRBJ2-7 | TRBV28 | CASKTGSSYEQYF | TGTGCCAGCAAGACAGGATCATCGTACGAGCAGTACTTC
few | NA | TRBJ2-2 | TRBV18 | CASSPRNYAGELFF | TGTGCCAGCTCACCAAGGAACTATGCCGGGGAGCTGTTTTTT
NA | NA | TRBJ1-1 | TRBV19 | CASSSDGPPVNTEAFF | TGTGCCAGTAGTTCTGACGGGCCCCCTGTAAACACTGAAGCTTTCTTT
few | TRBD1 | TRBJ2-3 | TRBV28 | CASSLWGQGGLDTQYF | TGTGCCAGCAGTTTATGGGGACAGGGGGGGTTAGATACGCAGTATTTT
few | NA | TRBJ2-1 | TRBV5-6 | CASSNMVGEQFF | TGTGCCAGCAGCAACATGGTGGGGGAGCAGTTCTTC
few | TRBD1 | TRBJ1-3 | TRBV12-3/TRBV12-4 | CASKFGTGFGNTIYF | TGTGCCAGCAAATTCGGGACAGGGTTCGGAAACACCATATATTTT
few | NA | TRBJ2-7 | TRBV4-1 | CASSQRRAHEQYF | TGCGCCAGCAGCCAAAGGAGGGCCCACGAGCAGTACTTC
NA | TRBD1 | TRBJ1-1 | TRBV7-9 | CASSWDRYTEAFF | TGTGCCAGCAGCTGGGACAGATACACTGAAGCTTTCTTT
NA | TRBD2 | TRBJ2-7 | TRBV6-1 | CASRLLAGGAENEQYF | TGTGCCAGCAGACTGCTCGCGGGAGGGGCGGAGAACGAGCAGTACTTC
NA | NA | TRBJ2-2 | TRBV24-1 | CATSGAGLNTGELFF | TGTGCCACCAGTGGGGCAGGGTTAAACACCGGGGAGCTGTTTTTT
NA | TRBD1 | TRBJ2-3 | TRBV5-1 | CASSQQGVSFTDTQYF | TGCGCCAGCTCCCAACAGGGGGTCAGTTTCACAGATACGCAGTATTTT
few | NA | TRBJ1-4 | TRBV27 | CASTEREKLFF | TGTGCCAGCACCGAGAGGGAAAAACTGTTTTTT
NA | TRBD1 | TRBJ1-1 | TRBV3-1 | CASVPTGTTEAFF | TGTGCCAGCGTCCCGACAGGGACCACTGAAGCTTTCTTT
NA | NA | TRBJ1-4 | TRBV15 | CATRGGTVLTNEKLFF | TGTGCCACTCGTGGGGGGACGGTGCTTACTAATGAAAAACTGTTTTTT
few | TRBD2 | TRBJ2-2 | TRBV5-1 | CASSLGLAGTTGELFF | TGCGCCAGCAGCTTGGGGCTAGCGGGAACCACCGGGGAGCTGTTTTTT
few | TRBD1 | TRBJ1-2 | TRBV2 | CASTKGTAFYGYTF | TGTGCCAGCACCAAAGGGACAGCCTTCTATGGCTACACCTTC